This record covers a single TCR beta chain. This clonotype was seen at least ten times. Its specific antigen is unknown. Within one base of it there is no much larger clone, and no base qualities were kept. The protocol used for the library was RT-PCR. These reads were obtained on an Illumina HiSeq 2500. TCRdb trimmed public reads at Q25 via fastp, called clones via MiXCR and kept in-frame beta chains. Each CDR3 protein gets just one entry, which takes the most common genes and DNA from the rows behind it. Present in this sample are more than 600,000 distinct CDR3 sequences, approximately 18% of which were seen just once. The ten most abundant clones make up 11% of the sample. V loses 6 bases, J loses 1 base, and the germline ends lie 7 bases apart. Including the terminal cysteine and phenylalanine, the CDR3 comprises 11 residues. Just CDR3 DNA is preserved here, 33 bases in frame from base 1. The germline V gene encodes CDR1 DFQATT and CDR2 SNEGSKA (reference sequence).

The data originate from a study of response to subunit inactivated influenza vaccine (dated by TCRdb to 2016 to 2018). In the study overall: Deep quantitative T cell receptor repertoire profiling was used in the study to track responses to a trivalent subunit inactivated influenza vaccine. The paper as a whole reports these results and caveats: The authors proposed that each seasonal influenza vaccination may bring in only a limited number of new T cells.

The rearranged segments are TRBV20-1 and TRBJ2-7; the D gene identity is not certain. This clonotype was sampled from a man aged 50 to 60 who received an inactivated influenza vaccine. Donor details come from another sample of the same person, matched by shared clones. Sequenced here: PBMCs from blood, sampled less than 6 days after vaccination. In nucleotides, the sequence is TGCAGTGCAGGAAGATCCTACGAGCAGTACTTC. It codes for CSAGRSYEQYF.